Described below is a single T cell receptor beta chain sequence and its context. The sample comes from a study of blood T cell repertoires in COVID-19. Study-wide background: Donors in the United States, Italy and Spain gave samples during acute or convalescent COVID-19.

Per the original methods: Nucleated cell counts were estimated from reference gene primer amplification. Only in-frame clones appear in the TCRdb table, and some are missing; sequencing was by immunoSEQ multiplex PCR. V and J calls plus clone size are reproduced from that table; the DNA served to infer D and trimming. This sample has 150,000 to 190,000 clones, with under 90% found just once. In terms of age and location, participants ranged from about 18 to 89 years and lived in about 25 US areas. For recovered donors of Cohort 3, there were two negative PCRs, clearance, or symptom resolution. V lost 1 base to trimming and J lost 5 bases, with 18 bases between them. This CDR3 comprises 16 residues. Germline CDR1 is SGHVS and CDR2 is FQNEAQ.

The sample was PBMCs or T cells enriched from blood (not recorded which). The rearrangement links TRBV7-8 to TRBJ2-7; TRBD2 might be the D (7 bases). This clonotype was sampled from a man aged 50-59 years who had recovered from COVID-19. CDR3 region: CASSLGGRGARHEQYF. Written as DNA, the CDR3 is TGTGCCAGCAGCTTAGGGGGGAGGGGGGCCCGCCACGAGCAGTACTTC.